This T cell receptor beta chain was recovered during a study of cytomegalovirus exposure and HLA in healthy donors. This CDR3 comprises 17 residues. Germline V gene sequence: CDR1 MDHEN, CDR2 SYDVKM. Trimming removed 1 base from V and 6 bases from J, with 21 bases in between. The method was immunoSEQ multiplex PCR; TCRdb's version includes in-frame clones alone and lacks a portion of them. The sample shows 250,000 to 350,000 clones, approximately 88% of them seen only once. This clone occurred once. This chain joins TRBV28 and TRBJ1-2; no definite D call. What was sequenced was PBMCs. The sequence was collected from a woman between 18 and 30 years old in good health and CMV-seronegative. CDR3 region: CASSLFPGEGKVNGYTF. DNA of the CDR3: TGTGCCAGCAGTTTATTCCCCGGGGAGGGCAAAGTTAATGGCTACACCTTC.